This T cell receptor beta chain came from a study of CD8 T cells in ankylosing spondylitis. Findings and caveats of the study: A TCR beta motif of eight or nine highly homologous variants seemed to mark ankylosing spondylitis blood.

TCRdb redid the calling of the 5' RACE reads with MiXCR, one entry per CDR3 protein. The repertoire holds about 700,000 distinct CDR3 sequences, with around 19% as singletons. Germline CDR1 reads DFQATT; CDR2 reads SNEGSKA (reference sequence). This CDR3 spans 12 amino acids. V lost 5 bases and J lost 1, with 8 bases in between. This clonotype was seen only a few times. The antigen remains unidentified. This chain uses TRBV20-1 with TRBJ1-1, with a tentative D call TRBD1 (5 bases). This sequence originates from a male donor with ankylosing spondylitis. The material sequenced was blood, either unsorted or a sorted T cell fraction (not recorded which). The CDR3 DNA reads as TGCAGTGCTGGGACGGAGAACACTGAAGCTTTCTTT. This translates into CSAGTENTEAFF.